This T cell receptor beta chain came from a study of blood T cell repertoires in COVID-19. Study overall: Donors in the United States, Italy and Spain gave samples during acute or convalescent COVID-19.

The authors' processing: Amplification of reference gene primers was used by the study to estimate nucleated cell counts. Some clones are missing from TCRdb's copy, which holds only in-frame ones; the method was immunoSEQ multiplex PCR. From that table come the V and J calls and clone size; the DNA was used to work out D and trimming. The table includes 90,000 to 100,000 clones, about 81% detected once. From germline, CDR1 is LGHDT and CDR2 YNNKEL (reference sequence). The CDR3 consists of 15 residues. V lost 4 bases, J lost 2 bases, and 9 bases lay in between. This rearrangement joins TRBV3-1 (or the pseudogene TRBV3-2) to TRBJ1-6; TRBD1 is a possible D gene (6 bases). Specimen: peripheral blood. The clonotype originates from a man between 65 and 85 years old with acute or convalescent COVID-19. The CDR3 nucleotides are TGTGCCAGCAGCCGGGGGGGCGCCTATAATTCACCCCTCCACTTT. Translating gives CASSRGGAYNSPLHF.